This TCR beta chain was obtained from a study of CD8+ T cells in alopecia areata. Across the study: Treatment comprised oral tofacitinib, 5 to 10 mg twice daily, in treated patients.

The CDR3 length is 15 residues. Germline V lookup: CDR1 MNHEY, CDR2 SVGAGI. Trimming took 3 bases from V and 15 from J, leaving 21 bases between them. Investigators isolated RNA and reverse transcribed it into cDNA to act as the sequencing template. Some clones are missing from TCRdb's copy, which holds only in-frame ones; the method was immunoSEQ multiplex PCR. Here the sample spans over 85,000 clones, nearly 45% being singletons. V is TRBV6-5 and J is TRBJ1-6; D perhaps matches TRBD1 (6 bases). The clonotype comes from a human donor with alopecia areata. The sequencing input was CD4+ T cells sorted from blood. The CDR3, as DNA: TGTGCCAGCAGTTATCAGATCGGGGTGGGGGACAACCTCCACTTT. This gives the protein CASSYQIGVGDNLHF.